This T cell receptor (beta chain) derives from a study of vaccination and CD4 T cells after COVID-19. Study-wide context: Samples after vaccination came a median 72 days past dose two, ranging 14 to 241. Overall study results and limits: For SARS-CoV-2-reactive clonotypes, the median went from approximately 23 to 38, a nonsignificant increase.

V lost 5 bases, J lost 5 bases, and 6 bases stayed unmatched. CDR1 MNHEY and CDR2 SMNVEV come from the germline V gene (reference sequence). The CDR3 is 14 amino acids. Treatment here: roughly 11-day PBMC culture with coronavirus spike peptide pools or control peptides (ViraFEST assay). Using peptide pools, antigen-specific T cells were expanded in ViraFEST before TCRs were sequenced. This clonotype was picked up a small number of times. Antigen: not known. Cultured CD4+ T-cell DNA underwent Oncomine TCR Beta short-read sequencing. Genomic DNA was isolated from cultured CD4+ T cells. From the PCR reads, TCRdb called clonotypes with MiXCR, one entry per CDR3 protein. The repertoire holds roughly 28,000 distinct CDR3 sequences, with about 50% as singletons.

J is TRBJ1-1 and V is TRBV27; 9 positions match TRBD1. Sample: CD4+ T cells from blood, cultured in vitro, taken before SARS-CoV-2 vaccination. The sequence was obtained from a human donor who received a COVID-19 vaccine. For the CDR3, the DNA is TGTGCCAGCAGTCAGGACAGGGGATGGACTGAAGCTTTCTTT. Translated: CASSQDRGWTEAFF.